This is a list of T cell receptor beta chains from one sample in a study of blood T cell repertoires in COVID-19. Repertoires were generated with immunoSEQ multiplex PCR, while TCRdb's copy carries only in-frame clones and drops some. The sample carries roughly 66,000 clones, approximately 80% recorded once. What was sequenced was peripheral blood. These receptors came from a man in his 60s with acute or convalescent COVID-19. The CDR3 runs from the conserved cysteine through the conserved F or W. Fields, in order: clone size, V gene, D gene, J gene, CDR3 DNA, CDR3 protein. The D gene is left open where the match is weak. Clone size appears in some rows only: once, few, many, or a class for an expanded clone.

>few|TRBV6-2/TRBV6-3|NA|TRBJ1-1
TGTGCCAGCAGTTACTCACAGGTATCATCTGAAGCTTTCTTT
CASSYSQVSSEAFF
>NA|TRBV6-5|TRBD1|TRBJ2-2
TGTGCCAGCGGGCAGGGGGTCACCGGGGAGCTGTTTTTT
CASGQGVTGELFF
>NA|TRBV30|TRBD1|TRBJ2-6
TGTGCCTGGACCGGGACAGGGCCCCGGGCTGGGGCCAACGTCCTGACTTTC
CAWTGTGPRAGANVLTF
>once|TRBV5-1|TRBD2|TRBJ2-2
TGCGCCAGCAGCAAAGGACTAGCGGGGGACACCGGGGAGCTGTTTTTT
CASSKGLAGDTGELFF
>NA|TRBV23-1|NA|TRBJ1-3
TGCGCCAGCTGGCCGGACAGACTCCCAGGAAACACCATATATTTT
CASWPDRLPGNTIYF
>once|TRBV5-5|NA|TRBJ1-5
TGTGCCAGCAGCTTCGGGGGGGAGCGCAATCAGCCCCAGCATTTT
CASSFGGERNQPQHF
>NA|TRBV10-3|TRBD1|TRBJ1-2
TGTGCCGTAACAGGGACAGGGGGACCCCTAATATATGGCTACACCTTC
CAVTGTGGPLIYGYTF
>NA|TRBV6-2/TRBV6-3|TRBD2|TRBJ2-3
TGTGCCAGCAGTTACACCGAACTTAGCGGGGGACCCACAGATACGCAGTATTTT
CASSYTELSGGPTDTQYF
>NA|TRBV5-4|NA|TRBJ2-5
TGTGCCAGCAGCTTGGCCCGCGAGGAGACCCAGTACTTC
CASSLAREETQYF
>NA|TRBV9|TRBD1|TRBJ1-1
TGTGCCAGCAGCGAAAGGACAGGGCCAGCTTTCTTT
CASSERTGPAFF
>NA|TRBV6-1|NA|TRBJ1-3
TGTGCCAGCAGTGATCCTGGACAATCTGGAAACACCATATATTTT
CASSDPGQSGNTIYF
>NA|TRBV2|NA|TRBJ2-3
TGTGCCAGCACCGGGGGAGATACGCAGTATTTT
CASTGGDTQYF
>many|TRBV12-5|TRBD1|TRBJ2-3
TGTGCTAGTGGTTTGTACCAGGGGGCTAAGGATACGCAGTATTTT
CASGLYQGAKDTQYF
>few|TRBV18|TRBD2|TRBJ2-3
TGTGCCAGCTCCACTAGCGGGGGAGATACGCAGTATTTT
CASSTSGGDTQYF
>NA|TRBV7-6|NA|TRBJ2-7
TGTGCCAGCAGCTTTGCGGGCTCGTTGAACGAGCAGTACTTC
CASSFAGSLNEQYF
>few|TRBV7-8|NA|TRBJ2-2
TGTGCCAGCAGCTTAGCACCCGAAGAGACTGGGGGGGAGCTGTTTTTT
CASSLAPEETGGELFF
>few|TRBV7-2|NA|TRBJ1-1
NA
CASSFGVGTRLF
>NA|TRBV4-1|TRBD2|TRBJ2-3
TGCGCCAGCAGCTATTCCTCCACTAGCGGGGGGGCATTAGATACGCAGTATTTT
CASSYSSTSGGALDTQYF
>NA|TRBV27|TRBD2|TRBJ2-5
TGTGCCAGCGGAAGCACGACTAGCTTCGGAGAGACCCAGTACTTC
CASGSTTSFGETQYF
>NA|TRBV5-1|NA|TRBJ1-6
TGCGCCAGCAGCCTCTTCGAGAGCTCCTATAATTCACCCCTCCACTTT
CASSLFESSYNSPLHF
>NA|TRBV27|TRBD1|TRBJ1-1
TGTGCCAGCAGTCTAGGGACAGGGGCGAACACTGAAGCTTTCTTT
CASSLGTGANTEAFF
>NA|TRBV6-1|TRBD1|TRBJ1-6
TGTGCCAGCAGTGACGGGACAGGCCATAATTCACCCCTCCACTTT
CASSDGTGHNSPLHF
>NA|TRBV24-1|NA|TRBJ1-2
TGTGCCACCAGTGATTTCAAAAGGGCGGGAGGCTACACCTTC
CATSDFKRAGGYTF
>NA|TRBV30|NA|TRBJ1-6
TGTGCCTGGAATCCGGGGGAGTCACCCCTCCACTTT
CAWNPGESPLHF
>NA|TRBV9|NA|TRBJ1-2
TGTGCCAGCAGCTCCCGACAGTTGAACTATGGCTACACCTTC
CASSSRQLNYGYTF
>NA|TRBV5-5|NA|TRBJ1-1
TGTGCCAGCAGCCTACGCCTGGCAGGCAAAAACACTGAAGCTTTCTTT
CASSLRLAGKNTEAFF
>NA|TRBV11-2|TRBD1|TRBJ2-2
TGTGCCAGCAGTTTCCGGGACAGGGTTATCACCGGGGAGCTGTTTTTT
CASSFRDRVITGELFF
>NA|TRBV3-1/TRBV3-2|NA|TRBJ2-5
TGTGCCAGCAGCCAAGATCAGGTCATGCAAGAGACCCAGTACTTC
CASSQDQVMQETQYF
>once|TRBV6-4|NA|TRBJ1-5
TGTGCCAGCAGTGACTCTCGCAGCGCGGGGTATCAGCCCCAGCATTTT
CASSDSRSAGYQPQHF
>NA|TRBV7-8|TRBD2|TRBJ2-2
TGTGCCAGCAGCTTACCCGGGGGGGCTAGCGGGGAGCTGTTTTTT
CASSLPGGASGELFF
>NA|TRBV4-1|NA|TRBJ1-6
TGCGCCAGCAGCCAAGCGGCGGGCTCCTATAATTCACCCCTCCACTTT
CASSQAAGSYNSPLHF
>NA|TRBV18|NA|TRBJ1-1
TGTGCCAGCTCACCCGGGGGTGCTGCTGAAGCTTTCTTT
CASSPGGAAEAFF
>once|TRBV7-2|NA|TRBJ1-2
TGTGCCAGCAGCTTCAGTAACTATGGCTACACCTTC
CASSFSNYGYTF
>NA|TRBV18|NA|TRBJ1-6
TGTGCCAGCTCACCACTTGGGGGGAAGGAGTCACCCCTCCACTTT
CASSPLGGKESPLHF
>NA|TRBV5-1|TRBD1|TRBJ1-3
TGCGCCAGCAGCTTGGCCTTGGGGACAGGGGGTAAAGGCTCTGGAAACACCATATATTTT
CASSLALGTGGKGSGNTIYF
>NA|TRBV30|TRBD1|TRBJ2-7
TGTGCCTGGAGTGCAGGGACAGGGGGCTACGAGCAGTACTTC
CAWSAGTGGYEQYF
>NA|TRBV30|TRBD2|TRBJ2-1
TGTGCCTGGAGTCCAAATCCGACTAGCGGGGTTGGCAATGAGCAGTTCTTC
CAWSPNPTSGVGNEQFF
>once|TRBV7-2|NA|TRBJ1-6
TGTGCCAGCAGCACAGGGTTAGGCAATTCACCCCTCCACTTT
CASSTGLGNSPLHF
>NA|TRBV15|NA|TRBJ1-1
TGTGCCACCAGCAGAGAGGGCGAGTGGAACACTGAAGCTTTCTTT
CATSREGEWNTEAFF
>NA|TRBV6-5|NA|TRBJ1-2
TGTGCCAGCCGGCAGATGGCCAGGGGCGATAACCACTTC
CASRQMARGDNHF
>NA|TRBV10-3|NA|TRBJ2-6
TGTACCATCAGTGGGCCAGGTTCTGGGGCCAACGTCCTGACTTTC
CTISGPGSGANVLTF
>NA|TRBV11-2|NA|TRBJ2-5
TGTGCCAGCAGCTTAGAAGGACAAAAAGAGACCCAGTACTTC
CASSLEGQKETQYF
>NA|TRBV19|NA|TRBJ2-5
TGTGCCAGTAGTATAGATCGGAAGGGGGCCCAGTACTTC
CASSIDRKGAQYF
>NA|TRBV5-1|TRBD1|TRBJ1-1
TGCGCCAGCAGCTTATCTATGGACAGGAACGCTGAAGCTTTCTTT
CASSLSMDRNAEAFF
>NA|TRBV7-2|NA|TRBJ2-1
TGTGCCAGCAGCTTAAGACTATATGAGCAGTTCTTC
CASSLRLYEQFF
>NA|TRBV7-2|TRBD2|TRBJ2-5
TGTGCCAGCAGCTCGAGCGGGGGGGCCACAGAGACCCAGTACTTC
CASSSSGGATETQYF
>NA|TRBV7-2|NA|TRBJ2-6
TGTGCCAGCAGCGACCTCGGAGCTGGGGCCAACGTCCTGACTTTC
CASSDLGAGANVLTF
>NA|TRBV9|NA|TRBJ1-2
TGTGCCAGCAGCTCCGTCTTGGTAGACTATGGCTACACCTTC
CASSSVLVDYGYTF
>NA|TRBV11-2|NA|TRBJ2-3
TGTGCCAGCAGCCTATGGTCAGGGGCTACAGATACGCAGTATTTT
CASSLWSGATDTQYF
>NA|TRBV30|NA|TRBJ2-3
TGTGCCTGGAGTGAGTCAGCGACCCATACGCAGTATTTT
CAWSESATHTQYF
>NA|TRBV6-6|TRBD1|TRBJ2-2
TGTGCCAGCAGTTTATTAGGACAGGCTAATAACGGGGAGCTGTTTTTT
CASSLLGQANNGELFF
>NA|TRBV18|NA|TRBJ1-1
TGTGCCAGCTCACCACGCCTTGCCACGGACACTGAAGCTTTCTTT
CASSPRLATDTEAFF
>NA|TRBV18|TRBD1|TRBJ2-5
TGTGCCAGCTCCCGACAGGGGACAGGCGAGACCCAGTACTTC
CASSRQGTGETQYF
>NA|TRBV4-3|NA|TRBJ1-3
TGCGCCAGCAGCCAAGACCCCAGGGTCTCTGGAAACACCATATATTTT
CASSQDPRVSGNTIYF
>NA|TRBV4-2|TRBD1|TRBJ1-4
TGTGCCAGCAGCCAACTACCGGACAGGACTCTGTTTTTT
CASSQLPDRTLFF
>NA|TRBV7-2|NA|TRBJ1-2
TGTGCCAGCAGCTTAGACAGAGTGAACTATGGCTACACCTTC
CASSLDRVNYGYTF
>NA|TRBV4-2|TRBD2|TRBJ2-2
TGTGCCAGCAGCCATCCATTAGCGGGGGTGAACACCGGGGAGCTGTTTTTT
CASSHPLAGVNTGELFF
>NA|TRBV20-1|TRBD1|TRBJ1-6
TGCAGTGCTATTGAGCAGGGGGTCCCTAGGGCACCCCTCCACTTT
CSAIEQGVPRAPLHF